Each of the 8 T cell receptor beta chains below was sequenced from the same sample in a study of blood T cell repertoires in COVID-19 (dated by TCRdb to 2019 to 2021). Library generation was performed with the immunoSEQ multiplex PCR assay. As stored in TCRdb, this immuneACCESS dataset retains in-frame rearrangements with V and J assigned. A fraction of the clones does not appear; measured against another copy, unresolved V genes explain less than half of the discrepancy, and the remainder lacks a known reason. The sample yields hundreds of thousands of clones; 65% to 85% were counted once. Roughly 5.7% of the sample belongs to the ten largest clones. Source material: peripheral blood. Receptor source: an elderly man with acute or convalescent COVID-19.

The chain recombines TRBV2 with TRBJ2-2, with D tentatively TRBD2 (7 bases). Per germline, CDR1 SNHLY and CDR2 FYNNEI. With 6 bases removed from V and 9 bases from J, the gap between germline ends came to 20 bases. The CDR3 covers 15 residues. This CDR3 is CASRESTGGARELFF. The CDR3 DNA reads TGTGCCAGCAGAGAGTCTACTGGGGGGGCCCGGGAGCTGTTTTTT.

This rearrangement joins TRBV30 to TRBJ1-6; the D gene is possibly TRBD1 (5 bases). Germline V gene sequence: CDR1 GTSNPN, CDR2 SVGIG (reference sequence). Trimming stripped 5 bases from V and 7 bases from J, with 15 bases between. This CDR3 spans 14 amino acids. Written as DNA, the CDR3 is TGTGCCTGGCGACACAGTGGGGGGAATTCACCCCTCCACTTT. Translation gives CAWRHSGGNSPLHF. Full variable domain (outside the CDR3, taken from reference TRBV30 and TRBJ1-6): SQTIHQWPATLVQPVGSPLSLECTVEGTSNPNLYWYRQAAGRGLQLLFYSVGIGQISSEVPQNLSASRPQDRQFILSSKKLLLSDSGFYLCAWRHSGGNSPLHFGNGTRLTVT.

The chain is built from TRBV6-5 and TRBJ2-7; 7 bases fit TRBD1. The CDR3 loop spans 14 amino acids. Germline loops: CDR1 MNHEY, CDR2 SVGAGI. Trimming cost V 5 bases and J 5 bases; bases outside gene matches: 9. The CDR3 nucleotides are TGTGCCAGCAGTAGCGGTCGACAGGGAAACGAGCAGTACTTC. As protein: CASSSGRQGNEQYF.

This chain connects TRBV28 to TRBJ2-7; 7 bases line up with TRBD1. V shed 5 bases, J shed 7 bases, and the junction held 11 bases outside the gene matches. This CDR3 is built from 14 residues. Germline V lookup: CDR1 MDHEN, CDR2 SYDVKM. The CDR3 bases are TGTGCCAGCAGTAATCCTCCACTACAGGGGGAGCAGTACTTC. Its protein product is CASSNPPLQGEQYF.

This sequence joins TRBV5-6 and TRBJ1-2, with 8 bases fitting TRBD1. V lost 2 bases, J lost 8 bases, and 8 bases stayed unmatched. The V gene's germline CDR1 is SGHDT and CDR2 YYEEEE. The CDR3 spans 14 residues. The CDR3 protein is CASSLVDRAKGYTF. For the CDR3, the DNA is TGTGCCAGCAGCTTAGTGGACAGGGCGAAAGGCTACACCTTC.

The V call is TRBV5-1, the J call TRBJ2-3, with 7 positions matching TRBD1. V was pared by 3 bases and J by 7 bases, with 8 bases of the junction left unmatched. Germline CDR1 reads SGHRS; CDR2 reads YFSETQ. The CDR3 runs 14 residues. Written as DNA, the CDR3 is TGCGCCAGCAGCTCCGGGACAGCCCCGAATACGCAGTATTTT. It yields the protein CASSSGTAPNTQYF.

The chain links TRBV28 to TRBJ2-4, with a tentative D call TRBD2 (6 bases). The V gene lost 4 bases and the J gene lost 6 bases, with 13 bases spanning the gap. The germline V gene has CDR1 MDHEN and CDR2 SYDVKM. This CDR3 contains 14 residues. DNA for the CDR3: TGTGCCAGCAGTTCCCCGGGAGAACCAAACATTCAGTACTTC. Its translation: CASSSPGEPNIQYF.

With respect to this clone: The sample contains more than one DNA sequence encoding this CDR3. The V gene is TRBV24-1, the J gene TRBJ2-5, with D perhaps matching TRBD2 (6 bases). Germline-derived CDR1 and CDR2 are KGHDR and SFDVKD. V was trimmed by 6 bases and J by 5 bases, leaving 6 bases between them. The CDR3 is 11 amino acids. DNA of the CDR3: TGTGCCACCAGTAGCGGGGAGACCCAGTACTTC. Residues: CATSSGETQYF.